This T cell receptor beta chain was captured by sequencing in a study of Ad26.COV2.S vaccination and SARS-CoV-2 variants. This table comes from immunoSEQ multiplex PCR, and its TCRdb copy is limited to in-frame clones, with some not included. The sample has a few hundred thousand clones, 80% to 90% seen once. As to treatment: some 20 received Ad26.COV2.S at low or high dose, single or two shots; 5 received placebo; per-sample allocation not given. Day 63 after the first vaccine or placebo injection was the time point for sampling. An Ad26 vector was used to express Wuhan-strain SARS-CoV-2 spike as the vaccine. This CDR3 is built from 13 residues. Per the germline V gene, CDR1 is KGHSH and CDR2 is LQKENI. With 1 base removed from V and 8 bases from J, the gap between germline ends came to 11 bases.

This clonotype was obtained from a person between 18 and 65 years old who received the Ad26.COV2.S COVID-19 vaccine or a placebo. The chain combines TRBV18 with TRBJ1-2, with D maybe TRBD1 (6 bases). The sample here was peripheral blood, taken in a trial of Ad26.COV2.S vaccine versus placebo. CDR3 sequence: CASSPRVGTGYTF. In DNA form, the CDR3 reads TGTGCCAGCTCACCACGGGTGGGGACAGGCTACACCTTC.